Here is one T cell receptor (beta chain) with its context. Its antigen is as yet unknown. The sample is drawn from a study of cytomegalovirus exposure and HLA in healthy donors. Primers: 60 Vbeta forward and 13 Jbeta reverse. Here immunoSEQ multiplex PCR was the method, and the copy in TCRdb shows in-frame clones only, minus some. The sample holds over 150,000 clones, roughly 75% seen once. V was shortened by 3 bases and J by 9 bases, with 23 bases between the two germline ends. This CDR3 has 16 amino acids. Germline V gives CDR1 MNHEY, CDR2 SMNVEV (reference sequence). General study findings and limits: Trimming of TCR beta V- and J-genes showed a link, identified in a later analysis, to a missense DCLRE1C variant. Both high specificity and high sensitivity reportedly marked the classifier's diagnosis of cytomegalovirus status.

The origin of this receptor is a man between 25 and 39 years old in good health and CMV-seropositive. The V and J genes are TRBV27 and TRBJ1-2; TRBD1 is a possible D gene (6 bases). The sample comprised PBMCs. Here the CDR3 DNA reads TGTGCCAGCAGTTTTGGCAGGGGCCCCGTCGGATCGAGCTACACCTTC. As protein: CASSFGRGPVGSSYTF.